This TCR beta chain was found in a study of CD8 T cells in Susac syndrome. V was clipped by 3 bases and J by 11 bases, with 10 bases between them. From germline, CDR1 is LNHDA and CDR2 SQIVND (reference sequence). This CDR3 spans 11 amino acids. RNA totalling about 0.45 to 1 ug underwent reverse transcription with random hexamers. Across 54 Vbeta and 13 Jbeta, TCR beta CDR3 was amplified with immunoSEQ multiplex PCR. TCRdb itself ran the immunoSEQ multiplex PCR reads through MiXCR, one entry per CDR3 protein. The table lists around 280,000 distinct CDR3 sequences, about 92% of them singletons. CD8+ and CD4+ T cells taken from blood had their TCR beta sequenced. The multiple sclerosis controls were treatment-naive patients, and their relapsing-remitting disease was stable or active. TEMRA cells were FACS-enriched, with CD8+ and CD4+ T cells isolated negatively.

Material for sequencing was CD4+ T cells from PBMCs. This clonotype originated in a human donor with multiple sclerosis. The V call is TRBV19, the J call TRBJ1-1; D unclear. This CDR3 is CASSMAGWAFF. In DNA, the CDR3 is TGTGCCAGTAGTATGGCAGGATGGGCTTTCTTT.